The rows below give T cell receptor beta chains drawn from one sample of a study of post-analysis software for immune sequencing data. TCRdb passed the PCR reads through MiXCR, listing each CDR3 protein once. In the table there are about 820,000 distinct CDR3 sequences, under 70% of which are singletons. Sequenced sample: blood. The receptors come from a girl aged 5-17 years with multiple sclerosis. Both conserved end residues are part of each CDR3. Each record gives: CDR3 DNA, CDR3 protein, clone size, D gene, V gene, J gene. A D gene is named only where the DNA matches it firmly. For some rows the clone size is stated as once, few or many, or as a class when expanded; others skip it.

TGCAGCGTTCGGGACAGGGGGAGACCCTACGAGCAGTACTTC	CSVRDRGRPYEQYF	.	TRBD1	TRBV29-1	TRBJ2-7
TGCAGTGCTAGAAACCAGAAGACAGGGGGATCCTATGGCTACACCTTC	CSARNQKTGGSYGYTF	.	TRBD1	TRBV20-1	TRBJ1-2
TGTGCCGGCAGTGAATTTTTCGAGCGGGATGGTGGGGATACGCAGTATTTT	CAGSEFFERDGGDTQYF	few	TRBD2	TRBV6-1	TRBJ2-3
TGTGCCAGCAGCTTAGATGTGCCCCCCACACCTGGGCAGTTCTTC	CASSLDVPPTPGQFF	.	.	TRBV7-9	TRBJ2-1
TGCGCCAGCAGCCCTGGGCGGTGGTCAGGGGGCAATCAGCCCCAGCATTTT	CASSPGRWSGGNQPQHF	.	.	TRBV4-1	TRBJ1-5
TGCAGTGTTCTAGACTCAGGACGTAGCAATGAGCAGTTCTTC	CSVLDSGRSNEQFF	.	.	TRBV20-1	TRBJ2-1
TGTGCCAGCAGTTTCGGCAGGGGGCAGGGAGAGACCCAGTACTTC	CASSFGRGQGETQYF	.	TRBD1	TRBV12-3/TRBV12-4	TRBJ2-5
TGCGCCAGCAGCTTTCAGGACGGGACACAAGAGACCCAGTACTTC	CASSFQDGTQETQYF	.	.	TRBV5-1	TRBJ2-5
TGCAGCGTAACCCTAGCGGGAGGGGTCACAGATACGCAGTATTTT	CSVTLAGGVTDTQYF	.	TRBD2	TRBV29-1	TRBJ2-3
TGCAGCGTGGTAAGGGGGGTTTATGGAGAGACCCAGTACTTC	CSVVRGVYGETQYF	.	.	TRBV29-1	TRBJ2-5
TGCGCCAGCAGAGGGCCATCGGGCGCGGTCGCTGAAGCTTTCTTT	CASRGPSGAVAEAFF	few	.	TRBV4-1	TRBJ1-1
TGCAGTGCTAGAGTCGCCGAAGAGACCCAGTACTTC	CSARVAEETQYF	few	.	TRBV20-1	TRBJ2-5
TGCAGCGGCTGGGGGCAGGGTGGCTACGAGCAGTACTTC	CSGWGQGGYEQYF	.	.	TRBV29-1	TRBJ2-7
TGTGCCAGCAGTGAATACCGGGACGCCGACGGAATCCGGGAGACCCAGTACTTC	CASSEYRDADGIRETQYF	.	.	TRBV25-1	TRBJ2-5
TGCAGCGTTGAAGTGAGGGGGCAGGACACTGAAGCTTTCTTT	CSVEVRGQDTEAFF	.	TRBD1	TRBV29-1	TRBJ1-1
TGCGCCAGCAGCGGGCCGGGACAGGACACAGATACGCAGTATTTT	CASSGPGQDTDTQYF	.	TRBD1	TRBV5-1	TRBJ2-3
TGTGCCAGCAGTGACGCCAGGCCTAGCTCCTACAATGAGCAGTTCTTC	CASSDARPSSYNEQFF	.	.	TRBV2	TRBJ2-1
TGTGCCAGGACGATTCCTGAGAGCTCCTACGAGCAGTACTTC	CARTIPESSYEQYF	few	.	TRBV6-1	TRBJ2-7
TGTGCCAGCAGCCCAGGGGACAGGGCCTTGAACACTGAAGCTTTCTTT	CASSPGDRALNTEAFF	.	TRBD1	TRBV9	TRBJ1-1
TGCAGCGCGATCAAAGGGGGACCGAACACTGAAGCTTTCTTT	CSAIKGGPNTEAFF	.	.	TRBV29-1	TRBJ1-1
TGTGCCAGCAGCTCGGACAGGGGCCGAAATAGCAATCAGCCCCAGCATTTT	CASSSDRGRNSNQPQHF	.	TRBD1	TRBV12-3/TRBV12-4	TRBJ1-5
TGTGCCACCAGCAGAGACCGGGGGAGTACTGAAGCTTTCTTT	CATSRDRGSTEAFF	.	.	TRBV15	TRBJ1-1
TGTGCCAGCAGCCCGCGGGGGCAGATCCAAGAGACCCAGTACTTC	CASSPRGQIQETQYF	.	.	TRBV9	TRBJ2-5
TGCAGTGCTCCGGACGGACAGGGATCCCTCGAGCAGTACTTC	CSAPDGQGSLEQYF	few	TRBD1	TRBV20-1	TRBJ2-7
TGCAGTGCTAGGATGGGACAGAACTACGAGCAGTACTTC	CSARMGQNYEQYF	.	TRBD1	TRBV20-1	TRBJ2-7
TGTGCCAGCAGCCGACTAGCGACAGGGTGGACAGATACGCAGTATTTT	CASSRLATGWTDTQYF	.	.	TRBV7-9	TRBJ2-3